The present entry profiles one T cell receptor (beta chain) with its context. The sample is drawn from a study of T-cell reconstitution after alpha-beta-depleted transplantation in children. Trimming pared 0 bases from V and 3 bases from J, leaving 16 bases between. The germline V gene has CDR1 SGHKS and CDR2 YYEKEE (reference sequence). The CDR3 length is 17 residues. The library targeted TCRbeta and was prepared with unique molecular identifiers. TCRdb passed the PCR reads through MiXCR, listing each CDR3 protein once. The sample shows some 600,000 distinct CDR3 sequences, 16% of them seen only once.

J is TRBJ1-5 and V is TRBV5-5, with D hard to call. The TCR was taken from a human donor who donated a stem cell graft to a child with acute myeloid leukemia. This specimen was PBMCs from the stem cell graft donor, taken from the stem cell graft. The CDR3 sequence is CASSLALSGRTNQPQHF. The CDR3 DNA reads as TGTGCCAGCAGCTTGGCCCTAAGTGGTCGGACCAATCAGCCCCAGCATTTT. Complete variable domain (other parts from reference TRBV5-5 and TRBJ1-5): DAGVTQSPTHLIKTRGQQVTLRCSPISGHKSVSWYQQVLGQGPQFIFQYYEKEERGRGNFPDRFSARQFPNYSSELNVNALLLGDSALYLCASSLALSGRTNQPQHFGDGTRLSIL.